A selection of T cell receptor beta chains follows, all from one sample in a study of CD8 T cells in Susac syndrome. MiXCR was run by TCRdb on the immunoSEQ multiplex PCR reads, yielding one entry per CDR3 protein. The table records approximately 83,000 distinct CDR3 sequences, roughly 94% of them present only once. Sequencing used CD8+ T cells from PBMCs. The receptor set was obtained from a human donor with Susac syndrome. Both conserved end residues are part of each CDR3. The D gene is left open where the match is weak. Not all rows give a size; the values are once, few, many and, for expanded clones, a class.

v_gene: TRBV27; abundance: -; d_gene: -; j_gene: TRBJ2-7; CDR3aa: CASGAAPEQYF
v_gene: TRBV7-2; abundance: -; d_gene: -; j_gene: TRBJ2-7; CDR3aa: CASSLGGASSYEQYF
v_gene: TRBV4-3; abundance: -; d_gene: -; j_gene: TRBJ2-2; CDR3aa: CASRQKGVGPGELFF
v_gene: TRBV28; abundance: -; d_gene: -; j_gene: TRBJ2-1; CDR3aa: CASSLGFNVNEQFF
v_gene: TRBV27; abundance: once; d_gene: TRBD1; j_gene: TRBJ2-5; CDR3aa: CASSYDRAGTQYF
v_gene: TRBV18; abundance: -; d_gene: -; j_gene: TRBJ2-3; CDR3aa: CASSPGPVIPDTQYF
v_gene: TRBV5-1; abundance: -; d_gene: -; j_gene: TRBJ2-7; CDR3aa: CASSLPMSQGNYEQYF
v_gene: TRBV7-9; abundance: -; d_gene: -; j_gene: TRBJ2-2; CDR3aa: CASSLYGNGELFF
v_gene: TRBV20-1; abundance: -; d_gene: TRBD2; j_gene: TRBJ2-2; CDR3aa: CSATPRLAGNTGELFF
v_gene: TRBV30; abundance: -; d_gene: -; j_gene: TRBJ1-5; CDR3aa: CAWSVHSDNSQHF
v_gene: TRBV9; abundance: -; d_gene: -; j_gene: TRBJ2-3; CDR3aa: CASSVTGVNTDTQYF
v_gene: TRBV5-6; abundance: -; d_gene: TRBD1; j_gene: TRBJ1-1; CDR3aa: CASTGGDRAEAFF
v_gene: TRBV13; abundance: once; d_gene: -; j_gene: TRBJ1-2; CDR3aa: CASSLIGGEVANYGYTF
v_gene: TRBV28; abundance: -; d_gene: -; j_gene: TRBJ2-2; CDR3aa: CASLGRNTGELFF
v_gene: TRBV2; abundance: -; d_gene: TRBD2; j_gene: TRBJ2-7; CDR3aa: CASSDPTSGISYEQYF
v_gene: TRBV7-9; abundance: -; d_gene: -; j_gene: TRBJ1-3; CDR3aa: CASTGGPGNTIYF